A selection of T cell receptor beta chains follows, all from one sample in a study of radiotherapy plus CTLA-4 blockade in lung cancer. Assay used: immunoSEQ multiplex PCR; TCRdb lists only in-frame clones, some missing. The profile shows over 30,000 clones, 79% of them singletons. Sequences were derived from peripheral blood, sampled from a patient treated with radiotherapy plus ipilimumab. The receptors were gathered from a human donor with non-small cell lung cancer that progressed on radiotherapy plus ipilimumab. CDR3s include the opening cysteine and the closing phenylalanine or tryptophan. A D gene is named only where the DNA matches it firmly. Size tells how often a clone was seen (once, few, many) or the class of an expanded clone, and some rows leave it out.

D	V	J	size	CDR3	DNA
TRBD1	TRBV5-8	TRBJ1-6	.	CASCRDSRNSSYNSPLHF	TGTGCCAGCTGCCGGGACAGCCGAAATAGCTCCTATAATTCACCCCTCCACTTT
TRBD2	TRBV5-1	TRBJ2-7	.	CASSSPGTSGYEQYF	TGCGCCAGCAGCTCCCCCGGGACTAGCGGCTACGAGCAGTACTTC
.	TRBV4-1	TRBJ2-1	.	CASSQGAGGNEQFF	TGCGCCAGCAGCCAAGGCGCAGGGGGGAATGAGCAGTTCTTC
.	TRBV5-5	TRBJ2-1	.	CASSLAAGALSYNEQFF	TGTGCCAGCAGCTTGGCCGCGGGGGCCCTCTCCTACAATGAGCAGTTCTTC
TRBD1	TRBV9	TRBJ1-1	.	CASSVAQGAPTEAFF	TGTGCCAGCAGCGTAGCTCAGGGGGCGCCCACTGAAGCTTTCTTT
TRBD1	TRBV6-1	TRBJ1-3	.	CASSGGQRGNTIYF	TGTGCCAGCAGTGGGGGACAGCGAGGAAACACCATATATTTT
.	TRBV5-1	TRBJ1-6	few	CASSATGLLNSPLHF	TGCGCCAGCAGCGCGACAGGTCTGCTGAATTCACCCCTCCACTTT
TRBD2	TRBV5-4	TRBJ2-7	.	CASSPSGAYEQYF	TGTGCCAGCAGCCCAAGCGGGGCCTACGAGCAGTACTTC
.	TRBV27	TRBJ2-1	few	CASSPPGAVGVYNEQFF	TGTGCCAGCAGTCCGCCAGGTGCGGTAGGGGTTTACAATGAGCAGTTCTTC
.	TRBV5-1	TRBJ1-4	few	CASSLGGVNEKLFF	TGCGCCAGCAGTCTCGGTGGAGTTAATGAAAAACTGTTTTTT
.	TRBV29-1	TRBJ1-4	.	CSVLTGSANEKLFF	TGCAGCGTTTTGACAGGTTCGGCTAATGAAAAACTGTTTTTT
.	TRBV9	TRBJ2-2	.	CASSVGQMANTGELFF	TGTGCCAGCAGCGTAGGGCAGATGGCGAACACCGGGGAGCTGTTTTTT
TRBD2	TRBV7-2	TRBJ2-5	.	CASSFAAGGETQYF	TGTGCCAGCAGCTTTGCGGCGGGGGGAGAGACCCAGTACTTC
TRBD2	TRBV5-1	TRBJ2-3	.	CASSLSGGSTDTQYF	TGCGCCAGCAGCTTAAGCGGGGGTAGCACAGATACGCAGTATTTT
TRBD1	TRBV9	TRBJ1-5	.	CASSVEGGAGQPQHF	TGTGCCAGCAGCGTAGAAGGGGGCGCGGGGCAGCCCCAGCATTTT